These 28 T cell receptor beta chains share one sample of origin, sequenced in a study of cytomegalovirus exposure and HLA in healthy donors. Primers: 60 Vbeta forward and 13 Jbeta reverse. Clones were sequenced by immunoSEQ multiplex PCR, and TCRdb holds only the in-frame ones, with some missing. The repertoire includes fewer than 200,000 clones, about 80% of them detected once, and roughly 1.2% sits in the top ten. Input material: PBMCs. These receptors came from a woman aged 45-59 years in good health and CMV-seronegative.

In this sample, this clone turned up a few times. The rearrangement uses TRBV6-5 and TRBJ1-4; 8 bases line up with TRBD1. The CDR3 contains 16 residues. The V gene's germline CDR1 is MNHEY and CDR2 SVGAGI. With V trimmed by 2 bases and J by 8 bases, 10 bases remained unmatched. The CDR3 DNA reads TGTGCCAGCAGTTACGGGGCAGACAGGGGAAGGGAAAAACTGTTTTTT. This gives the protein CASSYGADRGREKLFF.

J is TRBJ1-1 and V is TRBV5-1; 7 nucleotides align to TRBD1. Per germline, CDR1 SGHRS and CDR2 YFSETQ. V was pared by 2 bases and J by 3 bases, with 7 bases of the junction left unmatched. The CDR3 sequence is 15 residues long. CDR3 protein: CASSLGFGTDTEAFF. Here the CDR3 DNA reads TGCGCCAGCAGCTTAGGTTTCGGGACAGACACTGAAGCTTTCTTT.

The CDR3 loop is CASSHATGLNTEAFF. The DNA of the CDR3 is TGCGCCAGCAGCCACGCGACAGGTTTGAACACTGAAGCTTTCTTT. The chain recombines TRBV4-3 with TRBJ1-1, with TRBD1 as a possible D gene (6 bases). The CDR3 length is 15 residues. Germline loops: CDR1 LGHNA, CDR2 YSLEER. Trimming took 3 bases from V and 0 from J, leaving 11 bases between them.

CDR3 nucleotides: TGTGCCAGCAGTCCCCGGGAGGTCAATGAGCAGTTCTTC. Its translation: CASSPREVNEQFF. The V call is TRBV6-5, the J call TRBJ2-1, with 7 positions matching TRBD2. This CDR3 has 13 residues. The germline V gene encodes CDR1 MNHEY and CDR2 SVGAGI. Germline trimming cut 5 bases from V and 6 bases from J; bases unmatched to any gene: 4.

The chain links TRBV30 to TRBJ2-4; D might be TRBD2 (5 bases). Looked up from germline, CDR1 is GTSNPN and CDR2 is SVGIG (reference sequence). The CDR3 covers 16 residues. Trimming took off 0 bases at V and 4 bases at J, with 16 bases between the two ends. For the CDR3, the DNA is TGTGCCTGGAGTGTACCCAAAAGCGGTTATAAAAACATTCAGTACTTC. Translating it yields CAWSVPKSGYKNIQYF.

The gene calls are TRBV11-3 and TRBJ2-2; D perhaps matches TRBD2 (7 bases). The CDR3 length is 16 residues. CDR1 and CDR2 (germline): SGHNT, YENEEA. Trimming took off 2 bases at V and 0 bases at J, with 10 bases between the two ends. CDR3 residues: CASSLRGASNTGELFF. The CDR3 DNA sequence: TGTGCCAGCAGCTTACGGGGGGCTTCGAACACCGGGGAGCTGTTTTTT.

This sequence joins TRBV10-3 and TRBJ1-6; 11 nucleotides match TRBD1. The CDR3 is made up of 16 amino acids. Looked up from germline, CDR1 is ENHRY and CDR2 is SYGVKD. Losses at the gene ends were 10 bases for V and 9 bases for J; bases not matched to a gene: 14. The CDR3 DNA reads as TGTGCCAGGCCGGGACAGGGGGACCCGGTGGGTTCACCCCTCCACTTT. This sequence encodes CARPGQGDPVGSPLHF.

The chain recombines TRBV19 with TRBJ1-1; a weak D match, TRBD1 (6 bases). The CDR3 is 13 amino acids. The ends were cut back, 6 bases at V and 3 bases at J, with 11 bases in the middle. Germline assignment: CDR1 LNHDA and CDR2 SQIVND (reference sequence). As DNA, the CDR3 is TGTGCCAGTAGCGGACAGAGTTACACTGAAGCTTTCTTT. It encodes CASSGQSYTEAFF.

This chain uses TRBV6-1 with TRBJ1-3, with D unclear. This CDR3 spans 16 amino acids. V was trimmed by 0 bases and J by 4 bases, leaving 13 bases between them. Germline CDR1 and CDR2: MNHNS and SASEGT. CDR3 nucleotides: TGTGCCAGCAGTGAAGCTTTTGGCGGTGTAGGAAACACCATATATTTT. It is translated as CASSEAFGGVGNTIYF.

The genes are TRBV30 and TRBJ2-3, with 11 positions matching TRBD2. CDR3 length: 15 amino acids. Germline V gives CDR1 GTSNPN, CDR2 SVGIG (reference sequence). The junction had 1 base not matched to a gene; V was cut back by 0 bases and J by 2 bases. In DNA, the CDR3 is TGTGCCTGGAGTGTGGGACTAGCGGACACAGATACGCAGTATTTT. Its translation: CAWSVGLADTDTQYF.

The V gene is TRBV9, the J gene TRBJ2-1; D ambiguous. In germline, CDR1 is SGDLS, CDR2 YYNGEE. This CDR3 spans 15 amino acids. V lost 0 bases and J lost 1, with 8 bases in between. The CDR3 nucleotides read TGTGCCAGCAGCGTAGGGGCACCTTCCTACAATGAGCAGTTCTTC. Translation gives CASSVGAPSYNEQFF.

V is TRBV27 and J is TRBJ2-7; 13 bases are a match to TRBD2. Trimming at V came to 2 bases and at J to 2 bases, leaving 12 bases not matched to a gene. The CDR3 spans 19 residues. Germline V gene data show CDR1 as MNHEY and CDR2 as SMNVEV (reference sequence). The CDR3 nucleotides read TGTGCCAGCAGTTTACAGACTAGCGGGAGGACTACCGCCGCCTACGAGCAGTACTTC. Protein: CASSLQTSGRTTAAYEQYF.

The chain uses TRBV28 and TRBJ1-2, with 7 bases matching TRBD1. This CDR3 is 13 amino acids long. Per germline, CDR1 MDHEN and CDR2 SYDVKM. Trimming took 4 bases from V and 7 from J; bases not matched to a gene: 6. This CDR3 is CASSSYRGAGYTF. The CDR3 DNA follows: TGTGCCAGCAGTTCCTACAGGGGCGCTGGCTACACCTTC.

V and J are TRBV4-3 and TRBJ1-4, with D possibly being TRBD1 (6 bases). From germline, CDR1 is LGHNA and CDR2 YSLEER. Trimming cost V 0 bases and J 13 bases, with 15 bases left between them. The CDR3 covers 14 residues. The CDR3 DNA reads TGCGCCAGCAGCCAAGAACAGGGACCGCTGATACTGTTTTTT. This gives the protein CASSQEQGPLILFF.

This clone was counted a single time. This rearrangement joins TRBV19 to TRBJ2-1; D call uncertain. V was pared by 5 bases and J by 0 bases, with 8 bases between. This CDR3 region has 14 residues. The V gene's germline CDR1 is LNHDA and CDR2 SQIVND (reference sequence). The CDR3 reads CASSYESSYNEQFF. The CDR3 bases are TGTGCCAGTAGTTACGAGAGCTCCTACAATGAGCAGTTCTTC.

A few counts support this clone. V usage is TRBV27 and J usage is TRBJ1-1; D uncertain. Trimming stripped 7 bases from V and 1 base from J, with 19 bases between. The CDR3 runs 16 residues. Germline V gene data show CDR1 as MNHEY and CDR2 as SMNVEV (reference sequence). The CDR3 coding sequence is TGTGCCAGCACCCTTTTTTATTCCGTCAGGAACACTGAAGCTTTCTTT. This codes for CASTLFYSVRNTEAFF.

The chain couples TRBV29-1 to TRBJ2-5, with 9 bases identical to TRBD1. Germline CDR1 reads SQVTM; CDR2 reads ANQGSEA. The CDR3 spans 14 residues. The ends lost 7 bases at V and 2 bases at J; junction bases unmatched: 8. The CDR3 is CSAGQGLIQETQYF. The CDR3, as DNA: TGCAGCGCGGGACAGGGACTAATACAAGAGACCCAGTACTTC.

The V and J genes are TRBV28 and TRBJ1-2; no definite D call. This CDR3 contains 13 residues. V shed 1 base and J shed 5 bases, with 8 bases lying between them. From germline, CDR1 is MDHEN and CDR2 SYDVKM. CDR3 amino acids: CASSLFAGYGYTF. CDR3 nucleotides: TGTGCCAGCAGTTTATTCGCGGGGTATGGCTACACCTTC.

The rearrangement joins TRBV9 to TRBJ2-3, with TRBD2 as a possible D gene (5 bases). The CDR3 sequence is 15 residues long. Trimming took 4 bases from V and 2 from J, leaving 14 bases between them. Per the germline V gene, CDR1 is SGDLS and CDR2 is YYNGEE. DNA for the CDR3: TGTGCCAGCAGCCTTCGAGGGCTGGACACAGATACGCAGTATTTT. Protein sequence: CASSLRGLDTDTQYF.

This rearrangement joins TRBV27 to TRBJ1-5, with D tentatively TRBD1 (6 bases). Germline CDR1 is MNHEY and CDR2 is SMNVEV (reference sequence). This CDR3 has 14 amino acids. V was clipped by 1 base and J by 6 bases, with 10 bases between them. In DNA form, the CDR3 reads TGTGCCAGCAGTTTATTCTGGGGGCTTCAGCCCCAGCATTTT. As protein: CASSLFWGLQPQHF.

The chain has TRBV4-3 and TRBJ2-7, with TRBD2 identical over 8 bases. V was pared by 1 base and J by 4 bases, with 15 bases of the junction left unmatched. This CDR3 is built from 18 residues. Looked up from germline, CDR1 is LGHNA and CDR2 is YSLEER. CDR3 in DNA: TGCGCCAGCAGCCAAGGCACCCGCGACGGAGCGGGGGCTTACGAGCAGTACTTC. Residues: CASSQGTRDGAGAYEQYF.

V usage is TRBV5-1 and J usage is TRBJ2-1; D is perhaps TRBD1 (6 bases). Deletions cut 8 bases from V and 5 bases from J, with 14 bases between. This CDR3 comprises 13 residues. Germline assignment: CDR1 SGHRS and CDR2 YFSETQ. The CDR3 DNA sequence: TGCGCCAGTGGTTACGGACAGAACAATGAGCAGTTCTTC. This codes for CASGYGQNNEQFF. Looking up the rest from reference TRBV5-1 and TRBJ2-1 gives the full variable domain: KAGVTQTPRYLIKTRGQQVTLSCSPISGHRSVSWYQQTPGQGLQFLFEYFSETQRNKGNFPGRFSGRQFSNSRSEMNVSTLELGDSALYLCASGYGQNNEQFFGPGTRLTVL.

The rearrangement links TRBV6-5 to TRBJ1-2, with D possibly matching TRBD1 (5 bases). This CDR3 comprises 13 residues. The germline gives CDR1 MNHEY, CDR2 SVGAGI. Trimming pared 7 bases from V and 4 bases from J, leaving 13 bases between. CDR3 sequence: CASNIQESYGYTF. The CDR3 DNA reads as TGTGCCAGCAACATACAGGAAAGCTATGGCTACACCTTC.

This clone was found a few times. The CDR3 is CASSYSDRGNNEKLFF. For the CDR3, the DNA is TGTGCCAGCAGTTACTCGGACAGGGGCAACAATGAAAAACTGTTTTTT. V gene TRBV6-6 combines with J gene TRBJ1-4, with TRBD1 matching over 9 bases. CDR3 length: 16 amino acids. Germline V gives CDR1 MNHNY, CDR2 SVGAGI (reference sequence). J gave up 5 bases and V 0 bases, and 4 bases lay outside the gene matches.

The J gene is TRBJ2-7, the V gene TRBV19; D is possibly TRBD1 (6 bases). The CDR3 has 14 residues. Germline V lookup: CDR1 LNHDA, CDR2 SQIVND (reference sequence). Deletions cut 2 bases from V and 5 bases from J, with 13 bases between. The chain's CDR3 is CASSIWPGEDEQYF. DNA of the CDR3: TGTGCCAGTAGTATATGGCCAGGGGAAGACGAGCAGTACTTC.

The gene calls are TRBV11-2 and TRBJ1-5; D is unclear. CDR3 length equals 14 residues. Trimming shortened V by 2 bases and J by 1 base, and 6 bases separated the two germline ends. The V gene's germline CDR1 is SGHAT and CDR2 FQNNGV. The CDR3 sequence is CASSLNPSNQPQHF. CDR3 coding DNA: TGTGCCAGCAGCTTAAATCCGAGCAATCAGCCCCAGCATTTT.

CDR3 sequence (DNA): TGTGCCAGCAGTGGCGATGACAGGGGGCCAACCGGGGAGCTGTTTTTT. Translation gives CASSGDDRGPTGELFF. The rearrangement uses TRBV6-4 and TRBJ2-2; 10 nucleotides agree with TRBD1. The CDR3 has 16 residues. J was trimmed by 5 bases and V by 4 bases; bases with no gene match: 7. Germline V gene sequence: CDR1 MRHNA, CDR2 SNTAGT.

The rearrangement uses TRBV5-8 and TRBJ1-5; D is uncertain. The CDR3 is made up of 16 amino acids. V lost 3 bases and J 1 base, leaving 14 bases between the germline ends. The germline V gene encodes CDR1 SGHTS and CDR2 YDEGEE. The CDR3 sequence: CASSSRWRDSNQPQHF. As DNA, the CDR3 is TGTGCCAGCAGCTCCCGATGGAGAGACAGCAATCAGCCCCAGCATTTT.